This entry is about one T cell receptor (beta chain). This sample was taken from a study of identical twins. Each CDR3 protein is one row after TCRdb ran MiXCR on the 5' RACE reads. The table lists 1.5 million to 2 million distinct CDR3 sequences, under 35% of them singletons. This CDR3 contains 15 residues. Trimming took off 11 bases at V and 8 bases at J, with 25 bases between the two ends. Germline loops: CDR1 SNHLY, CDR2 FYNNEI. The sample comprised cord blood. The TCR originated in a newborn girl in good health. This chain joins TRBV2 and TRBJ2-1; either TRBD1 or TRBD2 may fit D (7 bases each). In DNA, the CDR3 is TGTGCCTGCGGGAGACAGGGAACCCTATTCGATGAGCAGTTCTTC. Encoded protein: CACGRQGTLFDEQFF. The variable domain in full, with the rest retrieved from reference TRBV2 and TRBJ2-1, is EPEVTQTPSHQVTQMGQEVILRCVPISNHLYFYWYRQILGQKVEFLVSFYNNEISEKSEIFDDQFSVERPDGSNFTLKIRSTKLEDSAMYFCACGRQGTLFDEQFFGPGTRLTVL.